The 5 T cell receptor beta chains below all came from one sample that was sequenced in a study of blood T cell repertoires in COVID-19. Profiling relied on immunoSEQ multiplex PCR, and the TCRdb table lists in-frame clones only, not all of them. The data show 150,000 to 180,000 clones, 78% seen once. Sequencing was done on a sample of peripheral blood. The receptor set was obtained from an elderly man with acute or convalescent COVID-19.

The J gene is TRBJ1-4, the V gene TRBV6-6, with 7 bases aligning to TRBD1. The germline V gene encodes CDR1 MNHNY and CDR2 SVGAGI (reference sequence). The CDR3 is made up of 16 amino acids. V was pared by 5 bases and J by 2 bases, with 8 bases of the junction left unmatched. This CDR3 is CASSRQGRFTNEKLFF. CDR3 nucleotide sequence: TGTGCCAGCAGTCGACAGGGAAGGTTCACTAATGAAAAACTGTTTTTT.

V is TRBV19 and J is TRBJ2-7; possibly TRBD1 for D (6 bases). CDR1 and CDR2 from the germline V gene are LNHDA and SQIVND (reference sequence). This CDR3 spans 14 amino acids. V dropped 9 bases and J dropped 0 bases, with 15 bases sitting between them. The CDR3 loop is CASTRQANSYEQYF. The CDR3 region has the DNA TGTGCCAGCACACGACAGGCGAACTCCTACGAGCAGTACTTC.

The rearrangement uses TRBV7-8 and TRBJ2-1; 8 bases fit TRBD2. V lost 5 bases and J lost 8; bases outside the gene matches: 8. CDR1 is SGHVS and CDR2 is FQNEAQ in the germline V gene. The CDR3 runs to 14 residues. The CDR3 loop is CASSPRRGGHEQFF. The CDR3 DNA follows: TGTGCCAGCAGCCCCCGACGGGGGGGACATGAGCAGTTCTTC.

The chain combines TRBV29-1 with TRBJ2-7; 7 bases map to TRBD2. Germline CDR1 SQVTM, CDR2 ANQGSEA. This CDR3 contains 13 residues. With V trimmed by 4 bases and J by 2 bases, 5 bases remained unmatched. The DNA of the CDR3 is TGCAGCGTTGCGACGGGGGGAACCTACGAGCAGTACTTC. Its translation: CSVATGGTYEQYF.

V is TRBV2 and J is TRBJ2-5; TRBD2 is a possible D gene (5 bases). The CDR3 is 13 amino acids. Germline CDR1 and CDR2: SNHLY and FYNNEI. Trimming took 9 bases from V and 3 from J, leaving 14 bases between them. In nucleotides, the CDR3 is TGTGCCAGTTCGTTTTCCGGGAAAGAGACCCAGTACTTC. Translation gives CASSFSGKETQYF.